This T cell receptor (beta chain) was documented in a study of shared T cell receptors in the human thymus (dated by TCRdb to the early 2020s). Concerning the study at large: The study examined how self-reactive, shared T-cell receptor alpha chains are generated in the human thymus.

For this clone: Its specific antigen is unknown. Qualities for individual bases were not recorded, and no much larger clone is one base off.

The method behind the library was the immunoSEQ multiplex PCR assay. TCRdb limited this immuneACCESS table to in-frame rearrangements with V and J called. A share of clones is missing; checked studies link under half to unresolved V genes, and the rest is unexplained. The sample records over 350,000 clones, more than 85% of which are singletons. The ten largest clones represent 0.02% of the sample. Relative to germline, V is missing 6 bases and J is missing 6 bases, with 6 bases of the junction outside any gene match. The CDR3 has 15 amino acids, counting the end cysteine and phenylalanine. The DNA shown is the 45-base CDR3, in frame from base 1. The germline V gene (reference sequence) specifies LNHDA as CDR1 and SQIVND as CDR2.

The V and J segments used are TRBV19 and TRBJ2-7; TRBD2 aligns with 15 central bases. Sequenced sample: thymocytes. This receptor was obtained from a human donor. This receptor has the CDR3 CASSPGTSGRREQYF. The DNA reads TGTGCCAGTAGCCCCGGGACTAGCGGGAGGCGCGAGCAGTACTTC.